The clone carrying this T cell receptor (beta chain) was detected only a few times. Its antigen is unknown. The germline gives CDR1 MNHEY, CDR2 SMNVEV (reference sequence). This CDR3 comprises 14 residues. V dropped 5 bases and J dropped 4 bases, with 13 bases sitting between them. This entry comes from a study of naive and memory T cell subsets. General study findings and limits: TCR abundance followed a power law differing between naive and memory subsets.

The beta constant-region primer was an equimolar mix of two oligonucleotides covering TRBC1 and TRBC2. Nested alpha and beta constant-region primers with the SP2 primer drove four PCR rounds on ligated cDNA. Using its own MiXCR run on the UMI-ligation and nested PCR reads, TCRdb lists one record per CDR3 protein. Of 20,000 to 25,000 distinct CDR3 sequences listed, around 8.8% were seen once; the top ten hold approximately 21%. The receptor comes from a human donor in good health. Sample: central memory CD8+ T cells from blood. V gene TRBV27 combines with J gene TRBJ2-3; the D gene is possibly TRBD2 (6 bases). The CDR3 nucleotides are TGTGCCAGCAGTGTCGGGAGTGGGGCAGATACGCAGTATTTT. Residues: CASSVGSGADTQYF.